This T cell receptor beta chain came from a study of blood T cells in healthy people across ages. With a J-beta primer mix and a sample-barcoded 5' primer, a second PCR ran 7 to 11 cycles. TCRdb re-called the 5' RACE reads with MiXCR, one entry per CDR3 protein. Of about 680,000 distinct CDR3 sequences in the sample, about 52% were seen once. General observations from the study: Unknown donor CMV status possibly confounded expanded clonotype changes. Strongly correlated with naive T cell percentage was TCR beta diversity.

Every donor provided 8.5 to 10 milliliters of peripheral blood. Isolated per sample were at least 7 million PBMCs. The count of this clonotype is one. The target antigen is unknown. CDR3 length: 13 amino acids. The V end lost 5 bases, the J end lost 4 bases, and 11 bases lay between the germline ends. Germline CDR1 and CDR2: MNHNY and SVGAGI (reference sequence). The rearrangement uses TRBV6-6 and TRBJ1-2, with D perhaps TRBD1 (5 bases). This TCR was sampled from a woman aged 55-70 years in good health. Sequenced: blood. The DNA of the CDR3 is TGTGCCAGCAGTACCCGGGACTTCTATGGCTACACCTTC. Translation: CASSTRDFYGYTF.